Listed below are T cell receptor beta chains from one sample, sequenced in a study of cytomegalovirus exposure and HLA in healthy donors. Some clones are missing from TCRdb's copy, which holds only in-frame ones; the method was immunoSEQ multiplex PCR. Seen here are around 100,000 clones, roughly 67% observed once, and the top ten hold roughly 8.3%. The sample consisted of PBMCs. Receptors were obtained from a man between 18 and 29 years old in good health and CMV-seropositive. Each CDR3 is given with its conserved first and last residue. Fields, in order: clone size, V gene, D gene, J gene, CDR3 length, CDR3 DNA, CDR3 protein. A D gene is named only where the DNA matches it firmly. Rows may omit the clone size; those that give it use once, few, many or a size class.

clone_size: NA
v_call: TRBV29-1
d_call: TRBD1
j_call: TRBJ2-5
cdr3_length: 13
cdr3_nt: TGCAGCGCCGACAGGGGTGCAGCAGAGACCCAGTACTTC
cdr3_aa: CSADRGAAETQYF

clone_size: NA
v_call: TRBV27
d_call: NA
j_call: TRBJ1-4
cdr3_length: 15
cdr3_nt: TGTGCCAGCAGTTTAGGCCGGGGAACTAATGAAAAACTGTTTTTT
cdr3_aa: CASSLGRGTNEKLFF

clone_size: NA
v_call: TRBV4-1
d_call: NA
j_call: TRBJ1-2
cdr3_length: 14
cdr3_nt: TGCGCCAGCAGCCAAGTGGGTGGGGGAGGAGGCTACACCTTC
cdr3_aa: CASSQVGGGGGYTF

clone_size: NA
v_call: TRBV4-1
d_call: NA
j_call: TRBJ1-2
cdr3_length: 20
cdr3_nt: TGCGCCAGCAGCCAAGATGCCGGGATCGTCGGTATTGCAAACCTATATGGCTACACCTTC
cdr3_aa: CASSQDAGIVGIANLYGYTF

clone_size: NA
v_call: TRBV28
d_call: TRBD1
j_call: TRBJ2-1
cdr3_length: 15
cdr3_nt: TGTGCCAGCAGTCCCGGGACAGGGCACTACAATGAGCAGTTCTTC
cdr3_aa: CASSPGTGHYNEQFF

clone_size: NA
v_call: TRBV28
d_call: TRBD2
j_call: TRBJ2-5
cdr3_length: 14
cdr3_nt: TGTGCCACTAGCGGGGGCCCAGCCGGGGAGACCCAGTACTTC
cdr3_aa: CATSGGPAGETQYF

clone_size: few
v_call: TRBV28
d_call: NA
j_call: TRBJ1-1
cdr3_length: 14
cdr3_nt: TGTGCCAGCAGTTTAGATCAGATGAACACTGAAGCTTTCTTT
cdr3_aa: CASSLDQMNTEAFF

clone_size: NA
v_call: TRBV6-1
d_call: NA
j_call: TRBJ2-3
cdr3_length: 11
cdr3_nt: TGTGCCAGCAGTGACTCAGATACGCAGTATTTT
cdr3_aa: CASSDSDTQYF

clone_size: once
v_call: TRBV5-4
d_call: TRBD1
j_call: TRBJ1-1
cdr3_length: 14
cdr3_nt: TGTGCCAGCAGCCGATCGACAGGGGGGACTGAAGCTTTCTTT
cdr3_aa: CASSRSTGGTEAFF

clone_size: NA
v_call: TRBV7-9
d_call: TRBD1
j_call: TRBJ2-5
cdr3_length: 13
cdr3_nt: TGTGCCAGCAGTTCCGGGACAGAAGAGACCCAGTACTTC
cdr3_aa: CASSSGTEETQYF

clone_size: NA
v_call: TRBV6-5
d_call: NA
j_call: TRBJ2-3
cdr3_length: 14
cdr3_nt: TGTGCCAGCAGCCGGCTAGGAGGCACAGATACGCAGTATTTT
cdr3_aa: CASSRLGGTDTQYF

clone_size: few
v_call: TRBV5-1
d_call: NA
j_call: TRBJ1-2
cdr3_length: 13
cdr3_nt: TGCGCCAGCAGCCCGGGAGGGTGGTATGGCTACACCTTC
cdr3_aa: CASSPGGWYGYTF

clone_size: NA
v_call: TRBV5-1
d_call: NA
j_call: TRBJ1-3
cdr3_length: 14
cdr3_nt: TGCGCCAGCAGCCCCAGTTTTACTGGAAACACCATATATTTT
cdr3_aa: CASSPSFTGNTIYF

clone_size: NA
v_call: TRBV7-8
d_call: TRBD1
j_call: TRBJ1-3
cdr3_length: 17
cdr3_nt: TGTGCCAGCAGCACAACGGGACAGGGGTCGCCTGGAAACACCATATATTTT
cdr3_aa: CASSTTGQGSPGNTIYF

clone_size: few
v_call: TRBV6-5
d_call: NA
j_call: TRBJ1-2
cdr3_length: 13
cdr3_nt: TGTGCCAGCAGACAGGAGACCAACTATGGCTACACCTTC
cdr3_aa: CASRQETNYGYTF

clone_size: NA
v_call: TRBV6-5
d_call: TRBD2
j_call: TRBJ2-2
cdr3_length: 15
cdr3_nt: TGTGCCAGCAGTCCGCGGGGGGAGAACACCGGGGAGCTGTTTTTT
cdr3_aa: CASSPRGENTGELFF

clone_size: NA
v_call: TRBV27
d_call: TRBD2
j_call: TRBJ2-7
cdr3_length: 11
cdr3_nt: TGTGCCAGCAGTTTCGGGGGGGAGCAGTACTTC
cdr3_aa: CASSFGGEQYF

clone_size: NA
v_call: TRBV27
d_call: NA
j_call: TRBJ2-3
cdr3_length: 15
cdr3_nt: TGTGCCAGCAGTTTATCCTTACATGGCCCAGATACGCAGTATTTT
cdr3_aa: CASSLSLHGPDTQYF

clone_size: NA
v_call: TRBV6-5
d_call: NA
j_call: TRBJ2-5
cdr3_length: 11
cdr3_nt: TGTGCCAGCAAGACTAGAGAGACCCAGTACTTC
cdr3_aa: CASKTRETQYF

clone_size: NA
v_call: TRBV5-1
d_call: TRBD2
j_call: TRBJ2-1
cdr3_length: 16
cdr3_nt: TGCGCCAGCAGCTTACGACTAGCGGGGGGGCCAGGGGAGCAGTTCTTC
cdr3_aa: CASSLRLAGGPGEQFF

clone_size: NA
v_call: TRBV7-9
d_call: TRBD2
j_call: TRBJ2-5
cdr3_length: 15
cdr3_nt: TGTGCCAGCAGCTTCGGACTAGCGGGGTTTGAGACCCAGTACTTC
cdr3_aa: CASSFGLAGFETQYF

clone_size: once
v_call: TRBV11-3
d_call: TRBD2
j_call: TRBJ2-1
cdr3_length: 14
cdr3_nt: TGTGCCAGCAGCCTTAGCGGGGGGGCCTATGAGCAGTTCTTC
cdr3_aa: CASSLSGGAYEQFF

clone_size: NA
v_call: TRBV7-9
d_call: NA
j_call: TRBJ2-5
cdr3_length: 13
cdr3_nt: TGTGCCAGCAGCCCAGACAGCCAAGAGACCCAGTACTTC
cdr3_aa: CASSPDSQETQYF

clone_size: NA
v_call: TRBV6-6
d_call: NA
j_call: TRBJ1-1
cdr3_length: 14
cdr3_nt: TGTGCCAGCAGTTACCAGGCAGGGAACACTGAAGCTTTCTTT
cdr3_aa: CASSYQAGNTEAFF

clone_size: NA
v_call: TRBV7-9
d_call: NA
j_call: TRBJ1-4
cdr3_length: 13
cdr3_nt: TGTGCCAGCAGCCGAAAATCGGGGGTATCGCTGTTTTTT
cdr3_aa: CASSRKSGVSLFF

clone_size: NA
v_call: TRBV2
d_call: NA
j_call: TRBJ2-5
cdr3_length: 11
cdr3_nt: TGTGCCAGCAGTCGGGGAGAGACCCAGTACTTC
cdr3_aa: CASSRGETQYF

clone_size: NA
v_call: TRBV10-1
d_call: NA
j_call: TRBJ1-5
cdr3_length: 11
cdr3_nt: TGCGCCAGCAGTCCAGGAGGGCCCCAGCATTTT
cdr3_aa: CASSPGGPQHF

clone_size: NA
v_call: TRBV5-1
d_call: NA
j_call: TRBJ2-2
cdr3_length: 13
cdr3_nt: TGCGCCAGCAGCTTACAGTCCACCGGGGAGCTGTTTTTT
cdr3_aa: CASSLQSTGELFF

clone_size: few
v_call: TRBV6-6
d_call: TRBD2
j_call: TRBJ2-2
cdr3_length: 16
cdr3_nt: TGTGCCAGCAGTTGGGGACTAGCGGGTGTCCCCGGGGAGCTGTTTTTT
cdr3_aa: CASSWGLAGVPGELFF

clone_size: NA
v_call: TRBV28
d_call: TRBD1
j_call: TRBJ2-7
cdr3_length: 16
cdr3_nt: TGTGCCAGCAGTCCCAGTTCGGACAGGGGTTCCTACGAGCAGTACTTC
cdr3_aa: CASSPSSDRGSYEQYF

clone_size: few
v_call: TRBV5-6
d_call: NA
j_call: TRBJ1-1
cdr3_length: 17
cdr3_nt: TGTGCCAGCAGCTTCAGGTTTTCGGGGGGCGCGAACACTGAAGCTTTCTTT
cdr3_aa: CASSFRFSGGANTEAFF

clone_size: NA
v_call: TRBV28
d_call: NA
j_call: TRBJ1-3
cdr3_length: 13
cdr3_nt: TGTGCCACCCTAGGTCGGGGGGGAAACACCATATATTTT
cdr3_aa: CATLGRGGNTIYF

clone_size: NA
v_call: TRBV28
d_call: TRBD1
j_call: TRBJ2-5
cdr3_length: 14
cdr3_nt: TGTGCCAGCAGTTCGCGGGACAGGGAAGAGACCCAGTACTTC
cdr3_aa: CASSSRDREETQYF

clone_size: few
v_call: TRBV9
d_call: NA
j_call: TRBJ1-2
cdr3_length: 13
cdr3_nt: TGTGCCAGCAGCTCTTTCCGGGGGGGAGGCTACACCTTC
cdr3_aa: CASSSFRGGGYTF

clone_size: few
v_call: TRBV6-6
d_call: TRBD1
j_call: TRBJ2-7
cdr3_length: 14
cdr3_nt: TGTGCCAGCAGCCGGGGCGGGACAGGGTCCGAGCAGTACTTC
cdr3_aa: CASSRGGTGSEQYF

clone_size: few
v_call: TRBV11-3
d_call: NA
j_call: TRBJ1-1
cdr3_length: 16
cdr3_nt: TGTGCCAGCAGCTTAGGGCAGGGGCTTACGAACACTGAAGCTTTCTTT
cdr3_aa: CASSLGQGLTNTEAFF

clone_size: NA
v_call: TRBV5-6
d_call: TRBD1
j_call: TRBJ1-2
cdr3_length: 14
cdr3_nt: TGTGCCAGCAGTGAGGGACAGGCCCGGGAGAGCTACACCTTC
cdr3_aa: CASSEGQARESYTF

clone_size: NA
v_call: TRBV2
d_call: TRBD2
j_call: TRBJ2-3
cdr3_length: 16
cdr3_nt: TGTGCCAGCAGGAGTGATAGCGGGGGAATAATCGATACGCAGTATTTT
cdr3_aa: CASRSDSGGIIDTQYF

clone_size: NA
v_call: TRBV5-1
d_call: TRBD2
j_call: TRBJ2-3
cdr3_length: 16
cdr3_nt: TGCGCCAGCAGCCTTCGACTAGCGGGGGGCACAGATACGCAGTATTTT
cdr3_aa: CASSLRLAGGTDTQYF

clone_size: once
v_call: TRBV13
d_call: NA
j_call: TRBJ1-1
cdr3_length: 12
cdr3_nt: TGTGCCAGCAGCCTTATCTACACTGAAGCTTTCTTT
cdr3_aa: CASSLIYTEAFF

clone_size: NA
v_call: TRBV4-1
d_call: TRBD2
j_call: TRBJ2-3
cdr3_length: 19
cdr3_nt: TGCGCCAGCAGCCAAGACGTGGGGAGCGGGGGGTCCGTCACAGATACGCAGTATTTT
cdr3_aa: CASSQDVGSGGSVTDTQYF

clone_size: NA
v_call: TRBV11-2
d_call: NA
j_call: TRBJ1-1
cdr3_length: 13
cdr3_nt: TGTGCCAGCAGCACAGCTATGGGCACTGAAGCTTTCTTT
cdr3_aa: CASSTAMGTEAFF

clone_size: few
v_call: TRBV2
d_call: NA
j_call: TRBJ2-2
cdr3_length: 13
cdr3_nt: TGTGCCAGCAGTGCCCTTTTACTCGGGGAGCTGTTTTTT
cdr3_aa: CASSALLLGELFF

clone_size: few
v_call: TRBV21-1
d_call: NA
j_call: TRBJ1-2
cdr3_length: 16
cdr3_nt: TGTGCCAGCAGCAAAGCAATAGAACAGGGGGCAAAAGGCTACACCTTC
cdr3_aa: CASSKAIEQGAKGYTF

clone_size: few
v_call: TRBV28
d_call: NA
j_call: TRBJ1-4
cdr3_length: 14
cdr3_nt: TGTGCCAGCACCGACGTATCGGAGGATGAAAAACTGTTTTTT
cdr3_aa: CASTDVSEDEKLFF

clone_size: NA
v_call: TRBV2
d_call: NA
j_call: TRBJ1-5
cdr3_length: 13
cdr3_nt: TGTGCCAGCAGTGAGTGGACTGATCAGCCCCAGCATTTT
cdr3_aa: CASSEWTDQPQHF

clone_size: NA
v_call: TRBV6-5
d_call: NA
j_call: TRBJ1-1
cdr3_length: 15
cdr3_nt: TGTGCCAGCAGTTATCGGGGAACCCGGGGCACTGAAGCTTTCTTT
cdr3_aa: CASSYRGTRGTEAFF

clone_size: NA
v_call: TRBV28
d_call: TRBD1
j_call: TRBJ2-5
cdr3_length: 15
cdr3_nt: TGTGCCAGCAGTTTATCCCTTGACAGGGCGGAGACCCAGTACTTC
cdr3_aa: CASSLSLDRAETQYF

clone_size: NA
v_call: TRBV2
d_call: NA
j_call: TRBJ1-2
cdr3_length: 11
cdr3_nt: TGTGCCAGCAAAGTAAACAGGGGCTACACCTTC
cdr3_aa: CASKVNRGYTF

clone_size: few
v_call: TRBV18
d_call: NA
j_call: TRBJ1-5
cdr3_length: 13
cdr3_nt: TGTGCCAGCTCAAACCTCATAGATCAGCCCCAGCATTTT
cdr3_aa: CASSNLIDQPQHF

clone_size: NA
v_call: TRBV9
d_call: TRBD1
j_call: TRBJ2-5
cdr3_length: 16
cdr3_nt: TGTGCCAGCAGCGTATCCAGGGGGTCTAGTCTCGAGACCCAGTACTTC
cdr3_aa: CASSVSRGSSLETQYF

clone_size: NA
v_call: TRBV7-9
d_call: TRBD1
j_call: TRBJ2-5
cdr3_length: 14
cdr3_nt: TGTGCCAGCAGCCCAGGGACAGGGAAAGAGACCCAGTACTTC
cdr3_aa: CASSPGTGKETQYF